The clone carrying this TCR beta chain was detected a few times. The antigen is unknown. Since a much larger clone is just one base distant, this may be a read error. CDR1 and CDR2 from the germline V gene are GTSNPN and SVGIG (reference sequence). The CDR3 has 14 amino acids. This record comes from a study of T cells in Graves' hyperthyroidism and ophthalmopathy. TCR beta CDR3 regions were amplified from RNA. Primed by the HTBI set, a first-round RT-PCR was run on the TCR CDR3. TCRdb fed the multiplex PCR reads into MiXCR, producing one record per CDR3 protein. Among nearly 250,000 distinct CDR3 sequences listed, around 26% were seen once. Study conclusions and caveats: Median prediction lead before ophthalmopathy onset was 5 to 7.5 months with the model. Expanded thyroid clonotypes (above 0.001) were mostly also found in blood.

The diagnostic basis comprised clinical symptoms, serum thyroxine and TRAb, thyroid ultrasound and orbital computed tomography. Isolation of PBMCs was performed on 8.5 to 10 ml fresh peripheral blood. Sequenced input: blood. The chain has TRBV30 and TRBJ1-5; TRBD1 matches at 8 bases. The TCR sequence derives from a woman between 35 and 50 years old with Graves' ophthalmopathy. This CDR3 is CAWSAGQGNPPQHF. In nucleotides, the CDR3 is TGTGCCTGGAGTGCAGGACAGGGAAATCCGCCCCAGCATTTT.